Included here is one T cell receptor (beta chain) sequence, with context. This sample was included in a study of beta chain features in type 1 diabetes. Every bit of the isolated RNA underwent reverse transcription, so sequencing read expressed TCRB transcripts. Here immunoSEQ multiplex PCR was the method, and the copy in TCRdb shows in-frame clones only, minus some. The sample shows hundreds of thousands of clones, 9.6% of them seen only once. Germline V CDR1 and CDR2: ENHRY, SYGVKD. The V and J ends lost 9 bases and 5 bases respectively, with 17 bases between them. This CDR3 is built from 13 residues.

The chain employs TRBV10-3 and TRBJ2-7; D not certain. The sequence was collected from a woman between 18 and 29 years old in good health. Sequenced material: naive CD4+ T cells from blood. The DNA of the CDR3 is TGTGCCATAACTTCCGACAAAGGCGACGAGCAGTACTTC. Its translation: CAITSDKGDEQYF.